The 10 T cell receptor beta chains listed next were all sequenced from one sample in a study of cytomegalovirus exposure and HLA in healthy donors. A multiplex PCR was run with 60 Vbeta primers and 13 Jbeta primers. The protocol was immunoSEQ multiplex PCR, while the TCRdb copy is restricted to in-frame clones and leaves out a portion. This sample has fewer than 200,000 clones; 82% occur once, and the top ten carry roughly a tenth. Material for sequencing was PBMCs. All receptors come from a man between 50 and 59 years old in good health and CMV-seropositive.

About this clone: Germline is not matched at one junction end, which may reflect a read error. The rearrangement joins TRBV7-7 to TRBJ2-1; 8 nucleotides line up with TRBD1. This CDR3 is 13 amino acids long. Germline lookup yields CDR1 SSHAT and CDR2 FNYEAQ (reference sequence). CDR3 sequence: CASSLGGQAPEFF. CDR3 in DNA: TGTGCTAGCAGCTTAGGGGGACAGGCCCCCGAGTTCTTC.

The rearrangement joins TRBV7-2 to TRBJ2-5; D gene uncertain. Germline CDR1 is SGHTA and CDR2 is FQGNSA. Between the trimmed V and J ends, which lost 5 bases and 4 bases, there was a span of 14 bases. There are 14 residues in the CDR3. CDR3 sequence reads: CASSPSSPGETQYF. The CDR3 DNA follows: TGTGCCAGCAGCCCCTCGTCACCGGGAGAGACCCAGTACTTC.

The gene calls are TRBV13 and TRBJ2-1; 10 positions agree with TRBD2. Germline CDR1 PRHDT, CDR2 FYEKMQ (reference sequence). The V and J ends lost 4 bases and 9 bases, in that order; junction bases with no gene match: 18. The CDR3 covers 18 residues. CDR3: CASSSSDLAGAYLGEQFF. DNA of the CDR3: TGTGCCAGCAGCTCGAGCGACCTAGCGGGGGCGTATTTAGGTGAGCAGTTCTTC.

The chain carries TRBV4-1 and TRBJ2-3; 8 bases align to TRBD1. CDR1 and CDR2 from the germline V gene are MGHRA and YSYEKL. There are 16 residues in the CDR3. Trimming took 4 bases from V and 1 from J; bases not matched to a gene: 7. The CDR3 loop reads CASSLGPGQGTDTQYF. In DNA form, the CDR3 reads TGCGCCAGCAGCCTCGGCCCGGGACAGGGCACAGATACGCAGTATTTT.

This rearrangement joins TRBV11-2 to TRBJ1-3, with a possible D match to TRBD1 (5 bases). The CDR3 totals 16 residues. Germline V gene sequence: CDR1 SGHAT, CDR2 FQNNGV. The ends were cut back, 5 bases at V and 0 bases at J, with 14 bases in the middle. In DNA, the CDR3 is TGTGCCAGCAGCCCTCAGTCAGGGCGCTCTGGAAACACCATATATTTT. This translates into CASSPQSGRSGNTIYF. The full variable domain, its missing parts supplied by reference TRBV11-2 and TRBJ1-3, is EAGVAQSPRYKIIEKRQSVAFWCNPISGHATLYWYQQILGQGPKLLIQFQNNGVVDDSQLPKDRFSAERLKGVDSTLKIQPAKLEDSAVYLCASSPQSGRSGNTIYFGEGSWLTVV.

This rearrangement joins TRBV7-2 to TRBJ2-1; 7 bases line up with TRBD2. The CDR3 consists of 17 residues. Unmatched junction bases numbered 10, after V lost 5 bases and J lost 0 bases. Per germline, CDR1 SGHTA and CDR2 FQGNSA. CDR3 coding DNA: TGTGCCAGCAGCGACACCGAAGCGGGGCTCTCCTACAATGAGCAGTTCTTC. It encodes CASSDTEAGLSYNEQFF. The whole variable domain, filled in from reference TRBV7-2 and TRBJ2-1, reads GAGVSQSPSNKVTEKGKDVELRCDPISGHTALYWYRQSLGQGLEFLIYFQGNSAPDKSGLPSDRFSAERTGGSVSTLTIQRTQQEDSAVYLCASSDTEAGLSYNEQFFGPGTRLTVL.

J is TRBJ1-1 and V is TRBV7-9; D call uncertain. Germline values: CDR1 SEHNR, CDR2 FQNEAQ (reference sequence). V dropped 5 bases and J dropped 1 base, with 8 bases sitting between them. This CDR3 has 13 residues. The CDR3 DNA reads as TGTGCCAGCAGCCGTTCAGGGAACACTGAAGCTTTCTTT. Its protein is CASSRSGNTEAFF.

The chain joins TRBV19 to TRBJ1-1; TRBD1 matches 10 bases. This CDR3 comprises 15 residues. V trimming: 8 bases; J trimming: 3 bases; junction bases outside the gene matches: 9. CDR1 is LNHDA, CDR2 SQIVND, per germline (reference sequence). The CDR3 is CASAPGQGLYTEAFF. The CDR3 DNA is TGTGCCAGTGCGCCGGGACAGGGGTTGTACACTGAAGCTTTCTTT.

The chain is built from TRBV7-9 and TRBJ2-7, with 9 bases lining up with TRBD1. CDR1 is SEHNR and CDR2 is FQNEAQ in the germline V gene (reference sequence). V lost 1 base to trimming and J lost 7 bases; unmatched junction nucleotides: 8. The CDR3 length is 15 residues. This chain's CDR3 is CASSLVGTGPGEQYF. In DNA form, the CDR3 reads TGTGCCAGCAGCTTAGTTGGGACAGGGCCGGGGGAGCAGTACTTC.

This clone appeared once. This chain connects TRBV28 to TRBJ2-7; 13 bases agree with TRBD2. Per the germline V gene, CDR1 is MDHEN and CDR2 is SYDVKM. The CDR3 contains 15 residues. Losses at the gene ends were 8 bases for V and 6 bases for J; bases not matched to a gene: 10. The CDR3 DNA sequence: TGTGCCAGCGGCTCGACTAGCGGGAGGTTGGCCGAGCAGTACTTC. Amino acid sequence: CASGSTSGRLAEQYF.